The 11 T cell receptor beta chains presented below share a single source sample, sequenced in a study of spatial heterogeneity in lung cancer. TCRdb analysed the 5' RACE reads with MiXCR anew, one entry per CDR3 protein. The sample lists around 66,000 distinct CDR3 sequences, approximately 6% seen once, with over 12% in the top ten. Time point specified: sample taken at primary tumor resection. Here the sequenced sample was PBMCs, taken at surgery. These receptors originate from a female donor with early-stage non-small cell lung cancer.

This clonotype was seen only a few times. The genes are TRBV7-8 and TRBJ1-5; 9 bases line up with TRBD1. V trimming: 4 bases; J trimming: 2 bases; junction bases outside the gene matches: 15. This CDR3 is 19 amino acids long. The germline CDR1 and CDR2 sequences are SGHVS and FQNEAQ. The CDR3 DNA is TGTGCCAGCAGCTACGCCGGGGACAGGGATGGAAGGGGCAATCAGCCCCAGCATTTT. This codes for CASSYAGDRDGRGNQPQHF. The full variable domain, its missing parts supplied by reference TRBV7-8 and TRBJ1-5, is GAGVSQSPRYKVAKRGQDVALRCDPISGHVSLFWYQQALGQGPEFLTYFQNEAQLDKSGLPSDRFFAERPEGSVSTLKIQRTQQEDSAVYLCASSYAGDRDGRGNQPQHFGDGTRLSIL.

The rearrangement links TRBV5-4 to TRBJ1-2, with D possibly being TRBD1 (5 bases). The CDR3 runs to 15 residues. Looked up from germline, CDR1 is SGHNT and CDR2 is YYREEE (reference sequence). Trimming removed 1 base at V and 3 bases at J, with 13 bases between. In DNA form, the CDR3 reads TGTGCCAGCAGCTTGCCTTTGGGGGTGGACTATGGCTACACCTTC. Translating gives CASSLPLGVDYGYTF.

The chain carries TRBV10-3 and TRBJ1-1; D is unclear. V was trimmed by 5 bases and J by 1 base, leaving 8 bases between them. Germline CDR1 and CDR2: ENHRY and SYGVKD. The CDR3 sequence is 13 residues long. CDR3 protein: CAISRTENTEAFF. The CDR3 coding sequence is TGTGCCATCAGTAGGACGGAGAACACTGAAGCTTTCTTT.

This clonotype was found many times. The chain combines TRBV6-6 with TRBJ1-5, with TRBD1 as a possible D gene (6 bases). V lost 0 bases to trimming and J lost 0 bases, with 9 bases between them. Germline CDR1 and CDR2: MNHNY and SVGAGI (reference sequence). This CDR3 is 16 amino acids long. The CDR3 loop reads CASSYSGQYSNQPQHF. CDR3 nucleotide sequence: TGTGCCAGCAGTTACTCTGGACAGTATAGCAATCAGCCCCAGCATTTT.

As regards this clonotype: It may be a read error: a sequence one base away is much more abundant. In nucleotides, the CDR3 is TGCAGTGTAGGACCTTATACTAACTATGGCTACACCTTC. Translated, it gives CSVGPYTNYGYTF. The gene calls are TRBV20-1 and TRBJ1-2; no reliable D call. V lost 7 bases and J lost 0, with 12 bases in between. The CDR3 loop spans 13 amino acids. Germline V gives CDR1 DFQATT, CDR2 SNEGSKA (reference sequence).

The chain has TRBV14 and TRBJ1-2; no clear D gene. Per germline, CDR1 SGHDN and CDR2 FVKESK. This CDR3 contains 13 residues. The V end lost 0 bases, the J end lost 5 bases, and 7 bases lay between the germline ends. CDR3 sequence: CASSQDGVYGYTF. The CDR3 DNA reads TGTGCCAGCAGCCAAGATGGGGTTTATGGCTACACCTTC.

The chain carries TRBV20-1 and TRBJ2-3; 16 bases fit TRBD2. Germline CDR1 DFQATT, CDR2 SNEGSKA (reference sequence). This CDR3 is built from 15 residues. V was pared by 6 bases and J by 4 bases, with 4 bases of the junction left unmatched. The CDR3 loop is CSAPGLAGGSDTQYF. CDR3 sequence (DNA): TGCAGTGCGCCGGGACTAGCGGGAGGGTCAGATACGCAGTATTTT.

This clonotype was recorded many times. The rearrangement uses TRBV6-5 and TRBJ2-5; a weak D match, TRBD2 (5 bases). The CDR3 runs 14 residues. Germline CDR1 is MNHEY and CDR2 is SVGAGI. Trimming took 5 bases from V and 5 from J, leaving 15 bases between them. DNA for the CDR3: TGTGCCAGCAGTACGCCGGGCCGCGGGGAGACCCAGTACTTC. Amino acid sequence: CASSTPGRGETQYF.

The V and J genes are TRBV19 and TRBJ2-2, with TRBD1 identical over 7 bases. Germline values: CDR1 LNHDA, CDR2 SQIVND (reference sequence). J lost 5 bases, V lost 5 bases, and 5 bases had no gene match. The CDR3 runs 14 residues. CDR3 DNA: TGTGCCAGTAGTCCGTCGACAGGGACCGGGGAGCTGTTTTTT. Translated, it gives CASSPSTGTGELFF.

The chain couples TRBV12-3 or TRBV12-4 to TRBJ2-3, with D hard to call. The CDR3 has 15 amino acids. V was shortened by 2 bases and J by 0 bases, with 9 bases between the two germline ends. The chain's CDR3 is CASSLTPISTDTQYF. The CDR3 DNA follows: TGTGCCAGCAGTTTAACACCCATCAGCACAGATACGCAGTATTTT.

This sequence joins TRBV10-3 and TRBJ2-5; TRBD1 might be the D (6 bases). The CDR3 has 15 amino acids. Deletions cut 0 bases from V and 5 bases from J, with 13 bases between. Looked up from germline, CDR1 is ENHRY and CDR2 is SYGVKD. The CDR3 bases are TGTGCCATCAGTGAGTCGGCAGGGGTTGGGGAGACCCAGTACTTC. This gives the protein CAISESAGVGETQYF.